This T cell receptor (beta chain) was identified during a study of T cell responses to AZD1222 COVID-19 vaccine. The assay was immunoSEQ multiplex PCR, and TCRdb's table has in-frame clones only and misses some. Of under 200,000 clones detected, roughly 94% appear once; the ten largest clones hold about 0.64%. The CDR3 is 18 residues long. Trimming cost V 2 bases and J 4 bases; bases outside gene matches: 15. Per germline, CDR1 LNHNV and CDR2 YYDKDF (reference sequence). This TCR was recovered from an adult in good health. This material consisted of peripheral blood, taken on day 0 of AZD1222 vaccination. This rearrangement joins TRBV15 to TRBJ1-2; the match to TRBD1 covers 8 bases. The CDR3 DNA sequence: TGTGCCACCAGCAGAAATGTAGCGGACAGGGAAATAACCTATGGCTACACCTTC. Amino acids: CATSRNVADREITYGYTF.